A single sample is the source of the 32 T cell receptor beta chains below, sequenced in a study of graft-versus-host responses after intestinal transplantation. Antigen specificity for these receptors is unknown. Here immunoSEQ multiplex PCR was the method, and the copy in TCRdb shows in-frame clones only, minus some. The data hold more than 100,000 clones, with approximately 95% observed a single time. Sequencing used unstimulated CD8+ T cells sorted from spleen or lymph node cells, obtained before intestinal transplant. The receptors stem from a human donor who received an intestinal transplant.

This chain uses TRBV10-3 with TRBJ2-6; TRBD1 agrees at 8 bases. Per the germline V gene, CDR1 is ENHRY and CDR2 is SYGVKD. This CDR3 has 16 residues. Unmatched junction bases numbered 0, after V lost 2 bases and J lost 0 bases. CDR3 amino acids: CAISETGGSGANVLTF. CDR3 nucleotide sequence: TGTGCCATCAGTGAGACAGGGGGCTCTGGGGCCAACGTCCTGACTTTC.

V usage is TRBV5-8 and J usage is TRBJ2-1; 8 bases align to TRBD2. The CDR3 has 16 residues. Germline assignment: CDR1 SGHTS and CDR2 YDEGEE. J gave up 3 bases and V 2 bases, and 7 bases lay outside the gene matches. CDR3: CASSLIAGRVYNEQFF. The DNA of the CDR3 is TGTGCCAGCAGCTTAATAGCGGGAAGAGTCTACAATGAGCAGTTCTTC.

This rearrangement joins TRBV27 to TRBJ2-1; D is tentatively TRBD1 or TRBD2 (5 bases each). Germline CDR1 MNHEY, CDR2 SMNVEV (reference sequence). The length of the CDR3 is 13 residues. V lost 7 bases to trimming and J lost 11 bases, with 18 bases between them. The DNA for the CDR3 is TGTGCCAGCACCCTCAATCTGGGACGGCAGCAGTTCTTC. Translation gives CASTLNLGRQQFF.

The chain couples TRBV5-6 to TRBJ2-5; D remains ambiguous. Germline V lookup: CDR1 SGHDT, CDR2 YYEEEE. The length of the CDR3 is 13 residues. Trimming cost V 6 bases and J 2 bases, with 11 bases left between them. The CDR3 nucleotides are TGTGCCAGCAAGGAAGGAGTACAAGAGACCCAGTACTTC. Protein sequence: CASKEGVQETQYF.

With regard to this clone: Other DNA sequences within the sample encode an identical CDR3. The chain has TRBV7-9 and TRBJ2-1; no clear D gene. The CDR3 has 12 residues. Germline V gene lookup returns CDR1 SEHNR and CDR2 FQNEAQ (reference sequence). Trimming took off 1 base at V and 5 bases at J, with 3 bases between the two ends. CDR3 sequence (DNA): TGTGCCAGCAGCTTAGGGGACAATGAGCAGTTCTTC. This encodes CASSLGDNEQFF.

The genes are TRBV5-4 and TRBJ1-3; maybe TRBD1 (6 bases). The CDR3 length is 18 residues. The V end lost 4 bases, the J end lost 0 bases, and 20 bases lay between the germline ends. Germline loops: CDR1 SGHNT, CDR2 YYREEE (reference sequence). The CDR3: CASSHHTGQSSSGNTIYF. CDR3 nucleotides: TGTGCCAGCAGCCACCATACCGGACAGTCCAGCTCTGGAAACACCATATATTTT.

This clone was recorded only once. The rearrangement uses TRBV27 and TRBJ2-5, with 12 bases identical to TRBD1. The end of the DNA is better explained by TRBJ2-7, so the J call may be wrong. Germline assignment: CDR1 MNHEY and CDR2 SMNVEV (reference sequence). This CDR3 is 14 amino acids long. This CDR3 reads CASSSGTGGHEQYF. The CDR3 DNA reads as TGTGCCAGCAGTTCCGGGACAGGGGGCCACGAGCAGTACTTC.

The rearrangement uses TRBV6-6 and TRBJ2-1; D possibly matches TRBD1 or TRBD2 (5 bases each). The CDR3 sequence is 15 residues long. Trimming took 6 bases from V and 1 from J, leaving 13 bases between them. Germline V gene data show CDR1 as MNHNY and CDR2 as SVGAGI (reference sequence). CDR3 in DNA: TGTGCCAGCAGCTTGGGACGGGGATCCTACAATGAGCAGTTCTTC. The encoded protein is CASSLGRGSYNEQFF.

The J gene is TRBJ2-3, the V gene TRBV27; a weak D match, TRBD2 (6 bases). CDR3 length: 16 amino acids. V gave up 5 bases and J gave up 7 bases, with 22 bases separating them. Germline V gives CDR1 MNHEY, CDR2 SMNVEV (reference sequence). The CDR3 spells CASSLPGTGFGHTQYF. DNA for the CDR3: TGTGCCAGCAGTCTCCCCGGGACTGGGTTCGGTCATACGCAGTATTTT.

V is TRBV15 and J is TRBJ2-1; tentatively, D is TRBD1 (6 bases). Germline V gives CDR1 LNHNV, CDR2 YYDKDF (reference sequence). This CDR3 spans 14 amino acids. V gave up 0 bases and J gave up 6 bases, with 9 bases separating them. Written as DNA, the CDR3 is TGTGCCACCAGCAGAGACTTACAGGGCAATGAGCAGTTCTTC. Translated: CATSRDLQGNEQFF.

This CDR3 reads CASALAGGYEQYF. The CDR3 DNA follows: TGTGCCAGCGCCTTAGCGGGAGGTTACGAGCAGTACTTC. V is TRBV6-5 and J is TRBJ2-7; the match to TRBD2 covers 10 bases. Germline values: CDR1 MNHEY, CDR2 SVGAGI. V shed 8 bases, J shed 4 bases, and the junction held 5 bases outside the gene matches. The CDR3 runs to 13 residues.

The chain uses TRBV9 and TRBJ2-7; 7 bases agree with TRBD2. The junction had 4 bases not matched to a gene; V was cut back by 0 bases and J by 4 bases. The CDR3 length is 14 residues. CDR1 and CDR2 from the germline V gene are SGDLS and YYNGEE. CDR3 in amino acids: CASSVGGGVYEQYF. The CDR3 DNA is TGTGCCAGCAGCGTAGGGGGAGGGGTTTACGAGCAGTACTTC.

The genes are TRBV27 and TRBJ2-5; 7 nucleotides line up with TRBD1. This CDR3 has 14 amino acids. From germline, CDR1 is MNHEY and CDR2 SMNVEV (reference sequence). V lost 5 bases to trimming and J lost 7 bases; unmatched junction nucleotides: 10. CDR3 DNA: TGTGCCAGCAGTCCCGACAGGGCTTCGTGGACCCAGTACTTC. This translates into CASSPDRASWTQYF.

The V gene is TRBV9, the J gene TRBJ2-6, with D possibly matching TRBD2 (5 bases). V lost 5 bases and J lost 0, with 6 bases in between. Germline CDR1 is SGDLS and CDR2 is YYNGEE. This CDR3 contains 14 residues. CDR3 residues: CASSEGSGANVLTF. CDR3 sequence (DNA): TGTGCCAGCAGTGAGGGCTCTGGGGCCAACGTCCTGACTTTC.

V gene TRBV7-9 combines with J gene TRBJ2-4; perhaps TRBD2 as D (6 bases). V was shortened by 3 bases and J by 5 bases, with 8 bases between the two germline ends. CDR1 and CDR2 from the germline V gene are SEHNR and FQNEAQ (reference sequence). This CDR3 spans 13 amino acids. This CDR3 reads CASSFAGQNIQYF. The CDR3 DNA follows: TGTGCCAGCAGCTTCGCGGGGCAAAACATTCAGTACTTC.

This chain joins TRBV7-9 and TRBJ2-4; the D gene is possibly TRBD2 (5 bases). Germline V gene lookup returns CDR1 SEHNR and CDR2 FQNEAQ (reference sequence). The CDR3 has 13 residues. Trimming shortened V by 5 bases and J by 8 bases, and 13 bases separated the two germline ends. The CDR3 coding sequence is TGTGCCAGCAGCCCCGGGGTTAGGGACATTCAGTACTTC. Protein product: CASSPGVRDIQYF.

V is TRBV7-8 and J is TRBJ1-2; 9 nucleotides align to TRBD1. This CDR3 spans 15 amino acids. Germline assignment: CDR1 SGHVS and CDR2 FQNEAQ. Trimming removed 4 bases from V and 9 bases from J; junction bases left unmatched: 12. The DNA of the CDR3 is TGTGCCAGCAGCTACACAGGGGGCGCCCCGCAGAGCTACACCTTC. Translated: CASSYTGGAPQSYTF.

This clone has just a few counts. The chain recombines TRBV6-5 with TRBJ2-7; D remains unclear. This CDR3 contains 15 residues. V was pared by 0 bases and J by 0 bases, with 9 bases between. Germline V lookup: CDR1 MNHEY, CDR2 SVGAGI. The CDR3 bases are TGTGCCAGCAGTTACTCGAGGCTAAGCTCCTACGAGCAGTACTTC. It yields the protein CASSYSRLSSYEQYF.

This chain connects TRBV19 to TRBJ1-5; D is possibly TRBD1 (6 bases). V lost 0 bases and J 4 bases, leaving 10 bases between the germline ends. The germline V gene encodes CDR1 LNHDA and CDR2 SQIVND (reference sequence). The length of the CDR3 is 15 residues. Here the CDR3 DNA reads TGTGCCAGTAGTATAGATGGCAGGGGTAATCAGCCCCAGCATTTT. It yields the protein CASSIDGRGNQPQHF.

The rearrangement links TRBV10-2 to TRBJ2-1, with 8 positions matching TRBD2. This CDR3 region has 16 residues. Germline V gives CDR1 WSHSY, CDR2 SAAADI. The V segment lost 4 bases and the J segment 2 bases; nucleotides outside the gene matches: 7. CDR3 DNA sequence: TGCGCCAGCAGTGGAAGTAGCGGGGACACCTACAATGAGCAGTTCTTC. Translation: CASSGSSGDTYNEQFF.

This clone has just one count. The CDR3 ends on some other residue instead of the conserved phenylalanine or tryptophan, so this is likely a read error. V gene TRBV27 combines with J gene TRBJ1-5; a weak D match, TRBD1 (6 bases). Per germline, CDR1 MNHEY and CDR2 SMNVEV (reference sequence). The CDR3 consists of 17 residues. Trimming removed 5 bases at V and 9 bases at J, with 26 bases between. CDR3 in amino acids: CASSNLRGALGVAPQHL. The CDR3 bases are TGTGCCAGCAGTAACCTCCGGGGGGCTCTAGGGGTAGCGCCCCAGCATCTT.

The J gene is TRBJ2-1, the V gene TRBV11-2, with D uncertain. The germline V and J ends were trimmed by 3 bases and 0 bases, with 3 bases remaining between them. The CDR3 extends over 13 amino acids. CDR1 and CDR2 from the germline V gene are SGHAT and FQNNGV. The CDR3 DNA reads TGTGCCAGCAGCTTGGGCTCCTACAATGAGCAGTTCTTC. Protein product: CASSLGSYNEQFF.

With regard to this clone: This sample includes further DNA sequences coding for the same CDR3. The chain carries TRBV9 and TRBJ2-1; 8 positions agree with TRBD2. Germline assignment: CDR1 SGDLS and CDR2 YYNGEE. V trimming: 0 bases; J trimming: 4 bases; junction bases outside the gene matches: 3. The CDR3 length is 15 residues. The CDR3 is CASSVVERGYNEQFF. The CDR3 bases are TGTGCCAGCAGCGTAGTTGAGCGGGGGTACAATGAGCAGTTCTTC.

The chain has TRBV27 and TRBJ2-3; D gene unclear. Trimming pared 8 bases from V and 3 bases from J, leaving 21 bases between. Germline V gene data show CDR1 as MNHEY and CDR2 as SMNVEV (reference sequence). The CDR3 runs 16 residues. The CDR3 region has the DNA TGTGCCAGCTATCCCCACACAGCGCCAGGTACAGATACGCAGTATTTT. Protein product: CASYPHTAPGTDTQYF.

The chain links TRBV2 to TRBJ1-5; D unclear. CDR3 length: 13 amino acids. Deletions cut 7 bases from V and 1 base from J, with 8 bases between. Germline values: CDR1 SNHLY, CDR2 FYNNEI. Written as DNA, the CDR3 is TGTGCCAGCACCCCGGCGAGCAATCAGCCCCAGCATTTT. It codes for CASTPASNQPQHF. The full variable domain, completed using reference TRBV2 and TRBJ1-5, is EPEVTQTPSHQVTQMGQEVILRCVPISNHLYFYWYRQILGQKVEFLVSFYNNEISEKSEIFDDQFSVERPDGSNFTLKIRSTKLEDSAMYFCASTPASNQPQHFGDGTRLSIL.

The chain uses TRBV13 and TRBJ2-1; 9 bases align to TRBD2. V lost 5 bases, J lost 5 bases, and 7 bases stayed unmatched. Germline values: CDR1 PRHDT, CDR2 FYEKMQ (reference sequence). CDR3 length: 15 residues. For the CDR3, the DNA is TGTGCCAGCAGCGAGGGACTAGCTGTACACAATGAGCAGTTCTTC. Its protein is CASSEGLAVHNEQFF.

This chain uses TRBV27 with TRBJ2-7; possible D gene TRBD1, 5 bases. Trimming shortened V by 8 bases and J by 4 bases, and 18 bases separated the two germline ends. This CDR3 is built from 14 residues. CDR1 is MNHEY and CDR2 is SMNVEV in the germline V gene (reference sequence). CDR3 in amino acids: CASSPGGAIYEQYF. In nucleotides, the CDR3 is TGTGCCAGCTCCCCCGGTGGGGCTATATACGAGCAGTACTTC.

This chain joins TRBV5-6 and TRBJ1-5; no clear D gene. V gave up 3 bases and J gave up 0 bases, with 7 bases separating them. The germline V gene has CDR1 SGHDT and CDR2 YYEEEE. The CDR3 totals 14 residues. CDR3: CASSSGDSNQPQHF. DNA of the CDR3: TGTGCCAGCAGCTCAGGAGATAGCAATCAGCCCCAGCATTTT.

In nucleotides, the CDR3 is TGTGCCAGCAGCTTAGAGACTAGCGGGACAGATACGCAGTATTTT. Translating gives CASSLETSGTDTQYF. The chain employs TRBV9 and TRBJ2-3; 10 bases map to TRBD2. Trimming at V came to 4 bases and at J to 3 bases, leaving 5 bases not matched to a gene. CDR3 length equals 15 residues. Germline V gene sequence: CDR1 SGDLS, CDR2 YYNGEE. The full variable domain, with the rest looked up from reference TRBV9 and TRBJ2-3, is DSGVTQTPKHLITATGQRVTLRCSPRSGDLSVYWYQQSLDQGLQFLIQYYNGEERAKGNILERFSAQQFPDLHSELNLSSLELGDSALYFCASSLETSGTDTQYFGPGTRLTVL.

The chain is built from TRBV27 and TRBJ2-3; D unresolved. Trimming removed 2 bases at V and 3 bases at J, with 6 bases between. The germline V gene encodes CDR1 MNHEY and CDR2 SMNVEV (reference sequence). There are 13 residues in the CDR3. CDR3 loop: CASSLLATDTQYF. In DNA form, the CDR3 reads TGTGCCAGCAGTTTACTGGCTACAGATACGCAGTATTTT.

The rearrangement links TRBV19 to TRBJ1-2; 7 bases are a match to TRBD1. With V trimmed by 3 bases and J by 4 bases, 5 bases remained unmatched. This CDR3 region has 14 residues. In germline, CDR1 is LNHDA, CDR2 SQIVND (reference sequence). The chain's CDR3 is CASSIPTGSYGYTF. In DNA form, the CDR3 reads TGTGCCAGTAGTATCCCGACAGGGAGCTATGGCTACACCTTC.

The chain has TRBV6-5 and TRBJ2-5; maybe TRBD2 (5 bases). The CDR3 extends over 14 amino acids. Germline CDR1 and CDR2: MNHEY and SVGAGI. V dropped 5 bases and J dropped 0 bases, with 10 bases sitting between them. For the CDR3, the DNA is TGTGCCAGCAGTAACACCGGGGACCAAGAGACCCAGTACTTC. This sequence encodes CASSNTGDQETQYF.